Reported below is one T cell receptor (beta chain). Its recognized antigen is unknown. Per-base qualities were not stored, and no clone one base away is much larger. To prepare the library, the immunoSEQ multiplex PCR assay was applied. For the multiplex PCR, a mixture combining 60 forward primers for TCR Vbeta segments and 13 reverse primers for TCR Jbeta segments was used. Amplification of the CDR3 region of rearranged TCR beta genes was performed with a multiplex PCR assay on genomic DNA. Amplified TCR beta libraries were sequenced as 87-base-pair reads on the Illumina HiSeq System. In the original analysis: A later analysis counted about 80 million unique TCR beta chains across the roughly 700 repertoires, and some 12 million of these chains were shared by at least two donors. Raw reads were error-corrected and collapsed into unique sequences with a nearest-neighbor algorithm that merged closely related sequences to remove PCR and sequencing errors. Alignment of CDR3 sequences to IMGT reference sequences was used to assign V, D and J gene segments. For a sequence to be retained, at least a six-nucleotide match to both a V gene segment and a J gene segment was required. Rearrangements were classified as productive when the CDR3 lacked stop codons and remained in frame with V and J, and all other rearrangements were classified as non-productive. CDR3 was defined by IMGT convention, running from the second conserved V-encoded cysteine to the conserved J-encoded phenylalanine. The earlier analysis of about 620 of the donors excluded sequences that lacked an unambiguous match to a single V gene segment. An earlier analysis of a few hundred of the donors classified V segments as functional when productive rearrangements were above 56.7% and as segregating when the standard deviation between donors was above 5%. A statistical classification framework was built for diagnosing cytomegalovirus status from the catalog of TCR beta chain sequences. In a later analysis, V and J genes were assigned by comparing TCR nucleotide sequences against IMGT/GENE-DB human TR gene sequences. In a later analysis, CDR3 sequences and most-parsimonious VDJ recombination scenarios were assigned using the TCRdist pipeline. In a later analysis, every TCR beta chain was defined by the combination of its CDR3 amino acid sequence and its V-gene family, and reads without a unique V-gene family were dropped. To address suspected cross-contamination and a sequencing artifact, a later analysis removed several hundred highly shared, low-generation-probability nucleotide sequences. In a later analysis, a clonal expansion index for each public chain was calculated from normalized within-repertoire ranks of inferred template counts. Generation probabilities in a later analysis came from a VDJ recombination model fitted to out-of-frame rearrangements, and those results were checked against IGoR. Hypergeometric tests were used in a later analysis to score TCR-TCR, TCR-HLA and TCR-CMV co-occurrence, with a repertoire-size bias correction applied to the TCR pairs. A later analysis estimated false discovery rates by permuting HLA or CMV assignments 20 times. In a later analysis, co-occurring TCRs were grouped using DBSCAN, and TCRdist sequence similarity was added for clustering within HLA-allele-positive subsets. Repertoires with fewer than 30,000 or more than 120,000 public chains were left out of co-occurrence clustering, as were a few repertoires with anomalous nucleotide sharing. TCRdb mirrors the immuneACCESS table, restricted to in-frame sequences. Some clones are absent from its copies; in checked studies, under half trace to an unresolved V gene, and the reason for the others is unknown. V, J and clone size reflect that table, while D and trimming were determined from the DNA. The sample data list around 120,000 clones, and about 80% of these were observed just once. 1.8% of the sample rests with the top ten.

The cohort was made up of approximately 670 healthy bone marrow donors. At the time of sampling, every cohort member was nominally healthy, though immune exposures that went unrecorded were likely present. The donor was CMV seronegative and belonged to the group of over 350 seronegative cohort members. A peripheral blood sample was provided by each donor, and peripheral blood mononuclear cells were used for TCR beta sequencing. The Qiagen DNeasy Blood Extraction Kit was used to extract genomic DNA from the blood cell samples. This entry belongs to a study of cytomegalovirus exposure and HLA in healthy donors (TCRdb year 2017). For the wider study: According to an earlier analysis of 550 to 700 of the donors, about 170 million T cells yielded 117 million unique TCR beta sequences and about 300 Gb of sequence data. A separate validation cohort of over 95 different subjects was used in addition to the approximately 640-subject first cohort. Roughly 300 gigabases of sequencing data and tens of millions of unique TCR sequences were included in an early release covering several hundred HLA-typed donors. HLA typing covered class I and class II loci at four-digit resolution. About five DR-DQ haplotypes were handled as single units for association and clustering, since linkage in the cohort was strong. A later analysis re-analyzed previously published TCR beta repertoires from 600 to 850 donors and added high-resolution HLA genotyping to study TCR occurrence patterns. Of the roughly 400 genotyped donors, approximately 81% were placed in the genetic ancestry cluster associated with self-reported Caucasian donors. The study was designed to test whether signatures of past pathogen exposure could be identified by cataloging public T cell receptors. In an earlier analysis of around 540 of the donors, high-throughput TCR beta sequencing was used to judge whether each TCR beta V gene segment behaved as functional or pseudogenic. The study combined high-throughput TCR immunosequencing, statistical association of individual TCRs with disease status, and machine learning to predict cytomegalovirus infection status. Among approximately 370 genotyped donors of the cohort, an average of around 220,000 unique TCR beta nucleotide sequences was sequenced per donor, of which 15% to 20% were non-productive. Genome-wide SNP genotypes for about 55% of the roughly 670 donors were used in a later genetic analysis, which treated that subset as a discovery cohort. Alongside the repertoire data, information on donor age, sex, ethnicity and CMV serostatus was compiled. Typing coverage varied by locus: about 620-630 donors for A, B, C, DRB1 and DQB1; about 520 for DQA1; more than 600 for DPA1; 400 to 480 for DPB1. Every repertoire in the discovery cohort had been generated on one and the same sequencing platform. The later analysis used no new phenotypic data to find candidate immune exposures, relying instead on TCR beta sequences and their occurrence across donors. The T cell repertoires of 666 subjects were profiled by immunosequencing and related to cytomegalovirus serostatus.

Points the paper makes about the study in general: The sequencing pipeline was judged likely to have produced a cluster of highly shared sequence variants as a technical artifact. Linkage disequilibrium might explain the correlated functional status among segregating V segments, but an unknown experimental factor could not be excluded. According to a later analysis, TCR association rates differed among HLA loci, with DRB1 alleles showing the most associated TCRs and HLA-C alleles showing the fewest. According to a later analysis, parvovirus B19, influenza, CMV and Epstein-Barr virus appeared linked to several top co-occurrence clusters. The classifier was reported to diagnose cytomegalovirus status with high specificity and sensitivity in both the original and validation cohorts. Strong co-occurrence of HLA alleles, especially DR and DQ, made assigning TCR associations to individual alleles difficult. The presence/absence analyses assumed that sequencing depth was roughly uniform across donors, and that assumption may not be true. Most TCR sequences were observed very rarely across donors, whereas some public TCRs were present in many individuals. Immune exposure information for the cohort was limited to CMV serostatus. According to the authors, the approach could potentially be generalized to other disease states and immunological phenotypes. A few of the identified cytomegalovirus-associated TCR beta chains were confirmed in vitro to be specific for cytomegalovirus antigens. A further reported finding was that TCR beta sequences accurately predicted the HLA-A and HLA-B alleles for most subjects in the first cohort. A later analysis found that most CMV-associated TCR beta chains appeared HLA-restricted, with HLA associations seemingly driven largely by CMV exposure. Only TCR beta chains were sequenced in this cohort, and the absence of alpha or paired-chain data limited detectable features. The earlier analysis of fewer than 750 of the donors excluded 15 to 20 rarely observed V segments, including chromosome 9 orphons, because counts were too low. In an earlier analysis of about 550 of the donors, most TCR beta V segments were observed in productive rearrangements about 87% or about 30% of the time, broadly matching IMGT annotations. In the study, about 150 TCR beta chains were listed as associated with cytomegalovirus. An association between a missense DCLRE1C variant and V-gene and J-gene trimming of TCR beta chains was found in a later genetic analysis and replicated in an independent cohort. A later analysis found that HLA-associated TCR beta chains were more clonally expanded and had lower generation probabilities than equally common non-associated chains. The 87-base-pair reads could not distinguish some IMGT-functional V segments, including TRBV6-2 and TRBV6-3, so those segments were excluded. Because HLA typing was unavailable for some donors at each locus, only the typed subset was used in association tests. In a later analysis, 16,951 TCR beta sequences were associated with specific HLA alleles at a false discovery rate of 0.05. In a later genetic analysis, fewer N-insertions in productive TCRs were reported among donors in an Asian-associated ancestry cluster than the roughly 700-donor mean.

The CDR3 holds 16 amino acids from the cysteine to the phenylalanine. Only the CDR3 portion is preserved as DNA: 48 bases, with reading frame beginning at the first base. Here V drops 2 bases and J drops 5 bases, and the junction holds 8 bases not matched to any gene. The germline V gene supplies CDR1 SGHVS and CDR2 FQNEAQ. The source material was PBMCs. The chain employs TRBV7-8 and TRBJ2-2; 7 of the junction bases match TRBD2. This receptor was identified in a man aged 18 to 30 in good health and CMV-seronegative. The nucleotide sequence is TGTGCCAGCAGCTTACCGTCAGCGGGGTGGACCGGGGAGCTGTTTTTT. This is translated as CASSLPSAGWTGELFF.